This T cell receptor beta chain is from a study of blood T cell repertoires in COVID-19. Across the study: The cDNA or gDNA used as material had been derived from T cells, B-cell-depleted T cells, or PBMCs.

CDR3 length: 14 residues. The germline CDR1 and CDR2 sequences are SGHTA and FQGNSA. The V and J ends lost 1 base and 1 base respectively, with 7 bases between them. Using immunoSEQ multiplex PCR, the repertoire was profiled, and TCRdb retains in-frame clones only, with some absent. The sample records 200,000 or so clones, approximately 90% being singletons. This chain connects TRBV7-2 to TRBJ2-5, with a tentative D call TRBD1 (5 bases). The sample comprised peripheral blood. The TCR comes from a man aged 25 to 40 with COVID-19, enrolled during active disease. CDR3 residues: CASSLGRVQETQYF. CDR3 DNA: TGTGCCAGCAGCTTAGGCAGGGTCCAAGAGACCCAGTACTTC.